This T cell receptor (beta chain) was sequenced during a study of tumor-infiltrating lymphocytes in oesophageal squamous cell carcinoma. TCRdb analysed the PCR reads with MiXCR anew, one entry per CDR3 protein. The table includes about 12,000 distinct CDR3 sequences, about 55% detected once. Trimming shortened V by 4 bases and J by 1 base, and 15 bases separated the two germline ends. In germline, CDR1 is SGHAT, CDR2 FQDESV (reference sequence). This CDR3 comprises 16 residues. The V and J genes are TRBV11-1 and TRBJ2-3, with D hard to call. Sequenced input: esophageal tumor tissue. The clonotype was recovered from a female donor with esophageal squamous cell carcinoma. The CDR3, as DNA: TGTGCCAGCAGCTGGGGATTAAACCGACGCACAGATACGCAGTATTTT. Its protein product is CASSWGLNRRTDTQYF.